Listed below are T cell receptor beta chains from one sample, sequenced in a study. TCRdb re-analysed the RT-PCR reads in MiXCR, keeping a single row per CDR3 protein. The data hold about 700,000 distinct CDR3 sequences, with 13% to 15% observed a single time. Sequencing input: memory CD4+ T cells from blood. All receptors come from a female donor in good health, serving as a healthy control. Both conserved end residues are part of each CDR3. A D gene is named only where the DNA matches it firmly. Rows may omit the clone size; those that give it use once, few, many or a size class.

d_gene	v_gene	abundance	CDR3aa
TRBD2	TRBV6-6	many	CASSYGAGANEQYF
TRBD1	TRBV20-1	.	CSARQFQGVEQYF
.	TRBV6-1	.	CASSEGGGIRQPQHF
.	TRBV29-1	.	CSVEASGFYEQYF
TRBD1	TRBV5-1	.	CASRLQGAGTEAFF
.	TRBV7-2	.	CASSPQQGVTGANVLTF
.	TRBV5-1	few	CASSSPPGQKGYTF
.	TRBV7-9	few	CASSLASRDHEQYF
.	TRBV5-1	few	CASSWAGGATDTQYF
.	TRBV5-6	many	CASRFGYYEQYF
TRBD1	TRBV29-1	many	CSSSTGGRGEQYF
.	TRBV25-1	few	CASSEDRGTYEQYF
.	TRBV5-1	.	CASSLVTGVGKTEAFF
.	TRBV15	.	CATSPFRYNEQFF
.	TRBV18	few	CASSPRSQTDTQYF
.	TRBV6-5	many	CASSYTLPSATGNQPQHF
.	TRBV6-6	many	CASSYITGSEQYF
TRBD1	TRBV12-3/TRBV12-4	few	CASSLRDRNNSPLHF
TRBD1	TRBV5-1	few	CASSFDGQARELFF
.	TRBV12-3/TRBV12-4	few	CASSLAFGITNYGYTF
TRBD1	TRBV5-1	.	CASSRDRPSGANVLTF
TRBD1	TRBV6-1	few	CASSERPGQVFQPQHF
.	TRBV5-1	.	CASSLGGAGQETQYF
.	TRBV5-4	.	CASSLPGRSSYEQYF
TRBD2	TRBV11-2	many	CASSKTSGNRDTQYF
TRBD1	TRBV28	.	CASTLPGGLQPQHF
.	TRBV5-6	.	CASSPTQGPRETQYF
.	TRBV20-1	few	CSDGTGPTEAFF
.	TRBV5-1	many	CASSLAGTDTQYF
.	TRBV7-2	few	CASSLDVGDTIYF
TRBD1	TRBV20-1	few	CSAGTVGNYGYTF
.	TRBV12-3/TRBV12-4	few	CASSLGTGLNQPQHF
.	TRBV5-1	many	CASSFGSPAGNTIYF
.	TRBV6-6	.	CASSEAGQPEAFF
.	TRBV9	many	CASSVDPGDEQYF
.	TRBV6-2/TRBV6-3	many	CASRSPENTEAFF
.	TRBV27	few	CASSSLAGGELFF
.	TRBV3-1	.	CASSRGDSFNTEAFF
TRBD1	TRBV5-5	.	CASSLGGGTAVSPLHF
TRBD1	TRBV6-1	many	CASRGTVRYNQPQHF
.	TRBV5-4	.	CASSFGTHPGDTQYF
.	TRBV12-3/TRBV12-4	many	CASTLTANYGYTF